These 15 T cell receptor beta chains share one sample of origin, sequenced in a study of PD-L1 blockade in urothelial cancer. Data came from immunoSEQ multiplex PCR; TCRdb stores just in-frame clones and leaves some out. The sample shows tens of thousands of clones, around 85% of them seen only once. Time point given: pretreatment peripheral blood. Sequencing used PBMCs, obtained around atezolizumab (anti-PD-L1) treatment. Receptors were obtained from a man in his 60s with urothelial cancer.

The chain couples TRBV19 to TRBJ2-7; TRBD2 might be the D (5 bases). Germline V CDR1 and CDR2: LNHDA, SQIVND (reference sequence). Trimming stripped 3 bases from V and 0 bases from J, with 12 bases between. The CDR3 runs 15 residues. This CDR3 reads CASSMPGRLSYEQYF. The CDR3 DNA is TGTGCCAGTAGTATGCCGGGAAGGCTCTCCTACGAGCAGTACTTC.

The chain has TRBV30 and TRBJ2-7; 8 bases map to TRBD1. The CDR3 sequence is 12 residues long. The V gene end was trimmed by 2 bases and the J gene end by 10 bases; junction bases not matched to a gene: 7. Germline V gives CDR1 GTSNPN, CDR2 SVGIG (reference sequence). This CDR3 is CAWSTPGGSQYF. The CDR3 nucleotides read TGTGCCTGGAGTACTCCAGGGGGCAGCCAGTACTTC.

In this sample, this clone turned up a few times. The chain recombines TRBV18 with TRBJ1-1; 9 bases fit TRBD1. Trimming cost V 6 bases and J 7 bases; bases outside gene matches: 6. This CDR3 spans 13 amino acids. Germline loops: CDR1 KGHSH, CDR2 LQKENI. CDR3 sequence reads: CASSPGQGNEAFF. Here the CDR3 DNA reads TGTGCCAGCTCCCCGGGACAGGGCAATGAAGCTTTCTTT. The entire variable domain, with the rest obtained from reference TRBV18 and TRBJ1-1, is as follows: NAGVMQNPRHLVRRRGQEARLRCSPMKGHSHVYWYRQLPEEGLKFMVYLQKENIIDESGMPKERFSAEFPKEGPSILRIQQVVRGDSAAYFCASSPGQGNEAFFGQGTRLTVV.

This chain joins TRBV5-6 and TRBJ2-3, with 8 nucleotides matching TRBD1. Germline values: CDR1 SGHDT, CDR2 YYEEEE. This CDR3 has 16 residues. The junction had 17 bases not matched to a gene; V was cut back by 3 bases and J by 11 bases. This chain's CDR3 is CASSSRDRTPRRGQYF. The CDR3 nucleotides read TGTGCCAGCAGCTCGCGGGACAGGACACCACGGCGTGGGCAGTATTTT.

The chain recombines TRBV19 with TRBJ2-7; TRBD1 agrees at 10 bases. This CDR3 is 18 amino acids long. The germline V gene has CDR1 LNHDA and CDR2 SQIVND (reference sequence). V dropped 5 bases and J dropped 3; count of bases not matched to a gene: 16. This CDR3 reads CASSFRGAGTGDYYEQYF. As DNA, the CDR3 is TGTGCCAGTAGTTTCCGGGGAGCCGGGACAGGGGACTACTACGAGCAGTACTTC. Looking up the rest from reference TRBV19 and TRBJ2-7 gives the full variable domain: DGGITQSPKYLFRKEGQNVTLSCEQNLNHDAMYWYRQDPGQGLRLIYYSQIVNDFQKGDIAEGYSVSREKKESFPLTVTSAQKNPTAFYLCASSFRGAGTGDYYEQYFGPGTRLTVT.

The V and J genes are TRBV2 and TRBJ2-7; a weak D match, TRBD1 (8 bases). Trimming removed 6 bases at V and 2 bases at J, with 14 bases between. This CDR3 region has 14 residues. The germline V gene encodes CDR1 SNHLY and CDR2 FYNNEI. The CDR3 sequence is CASRQQGGTYEQYF. The DNA of the CDR3 is TGTGCCAGCAGGCAACAGGGGGGGACCTACGAGCAGTACTTC.

This chain connects TRBV21-1 to TRBJ2-1; the listed D gene, TRBD2, was not tested against the DNA. TRBV21-1 is a listed pseudogene. CDR3 size: 14 residues. The DNA for the CDR3 is TGTGCCAGCACCCCGGGAGATACCTACAATGAGCAGTTCTTC. Amino acids: CASTPGDTYNEQFF.

V usage is TRBV7-2 and J usage is TRBJ2-7; 8 nucleotides align to TRBD2. After removal of 5 bases from V and 3 bases from J, the junction contained 18 bases not matched to a gene. CDR3 length: 18 amino acids. Germline V gene lookup returns CDR1 SGHTA and CDR2 FQGNSA. CDR3 residues: CASSPRPGGASGFYEQYF. As DNA, the CDR3 is TGTGCCAGCAGCCCGCGCCCGGGGGGGGCTAGCGGGTTCTACGAGCAGTACTTC. Variable domain in full (rest from reference TRBV7-2 and TRBJ2-7): GAGVSQSPSNKVTEKGKDVELRCDPISGHTALYWYRQSLGQGLEFLIYFQGNSAPDKSGLPSDRFSAERTGGSVSTLTIQRTQQEDSAVYLCASSPRPGGASGFYEQYFGPGTRLTVT.

V is TRBV5-1 and J is TRBJ1-3; D remains unclear. Trimming cost V 4 bases and J 2 bases, with 16 bases left between them. Looked up from germline, CDR1 is SGHRS and CDR2 is YFSETQ. This CDR3 has 16 amino acids. The CDR3 coding sequence is TGCGCCAGCAGCATGTTGTCCGGGGATGCTGGAAACACCATATATTTT. It translates to CASSMLSGDAGNTIYF.

CDR3 protein: CASSEGGTGHLNGMNTEAFF. CDR3 coding DNA: TGTGCCAGCAGTGAAGGGGGGACAGGTCATTTGAACGGCATGAACACTGAAGCTTTCTTT. The V and J genes are TRBV6-1 and TRBJ1-1; 8 nucleotides match TRBD1. V shed 1 base and J 0 bases; nucleotides not matched to a gene: 16. CDR3 length: 20 residues. CDR1 and CDR2 (germline): MNHNS, SASEGT.

The chain combines TRBV6-5 with TRBJ1-6; weak D call: TRBD1 (5 bases). Germline V gives CDR1 MNHEY, CDR2 SVGAGI. V lost 10 bases and J 5 bases, leaving 9 bases between the germline ends. The CDR3 covers 12 residues. The CDR3 spells CATTDNNSPLHF. In nucleotides, the CDR3 is TGTGCCACTACGGACAATAATTCACCCCTCCACTTT.

The chain carries TRBV10-3 and TRBJ2-4, with D possibly being TRBD1 (5 bases). V dropped 7 bases and J dropped 0 bases, with 10 bases sitting between them. Per the germline V gene, CDR1 is ENHRY and CDR2 is SYGVKD. The CDR3 loop spans 14 amino acids. The chain's CDR3 is CAIIQVLAKNIQYF. In nucleotides, the CDR3 is TGTGCCATCATACAGGTTTTAGCCAAAAACATTCAGTACTTC.

This chain joins TRBV4-1 and TRBJ1-4, with D unresolved. Germline CDR1 is MGHRA and CDR2 is YSYEKL. Trimming removed 0 bases from V and 7 bases from J, with 3 bases in between. CDR3 size: 12 residues. The CDR3 region is CASSQDFEKLFF. The CDR3 nucleotides are TGCGCCAGCAGCCAAGACTTTGAAAAACTGTTTTTT.

With respect to this clone: The junction departs from the called germline gene at one end, perhaps through a read error. The V call is TRBV7-7, the J call TRBJ2-7, with D maybe TRBD2 (6 bases). The CDR3 length is 15 residues. CDR1 is SSHAT and CDR2 is FNYEAQ in the germline V gene (reference sequence). This CDR3 reads CASSFSQGGSYEQYF. CDR3 DNA sequence: TGTGCTAGCAGCTTTTCTCAGGGAGGCTCCTACGAGCAGTACTTC.

V gene TRBV9 combines with J gene TRBJ1-1; D is undetermined. The germline V gene has CDR1 SGDLS and CDR2 YYNGEE. Trimming removed 0 bases from V and 6 bases from J, with 9 bases in between. The CDR3 covers 13 residues. The CDR3 DNA is TGTGCCAGCAGCGTAGCGCTGCACTCTGAAGCTTTCTTT. Its translation: CASSVALHSEAFF.